These 27 T cell receptor beta chains were sequenced from one sample in a study of T cells in Graves' hyperthyroidism and ophthalmopathy. Researchers took RNA transcripts and amplified the TCR beta CDR3 regions from them. The primer set for the first-round RT-PCR of the TCR CDR3 was HTBI. Using its own MiXCR run on the multiplex PCR reads, TCRdb lists one record per CDR3 protein. Of roughly 840,000 distinct CDR3 sequences listed, roughly 40% are singletons. Sequencing was performed on blood. All receptors come from a man between 18 and 29 years old with Graves' hyperthyroidism.

The table lists this clonotype with a few counts. The V call is TRBV11-3, the J call TRBJ1-2; D unresolved. Germline values: CDR1 SGHNT, CDR2 YENEEA. The CDR3 is made up of 12 amino acids. V lost 5 bases and J lost 14, with 18 bases in between. The CDR3 sequence: CASSLPEALPTF. The CDR3 DNA sequence: TGTGCCAGCAGCCTACCGGAGGCCCTACCGACCTTC.

Concerning this clonotype itself: This likely comes from a read error, as the CDR3 has no conserved phenylalanine or tryptophan at its end. The gene calls are TRBV25-1 and TRBJ1-1, with 7 bases matching TRBD1. This CDR3 region has 13 residues. The germline CDR1 and CDR2 sequences are MGHDK and SYGVNS. The junction had 6 bases not matched to a gene; V was cut back by 6 bases and J by 5 bases. The CDR3 region is CASRRQGGTEAFS. The CDR3 DNA is TGTGCCAGCAGGAGACAGGGTGGGACTGAAGCTTTCTCT.

J is TRBJ1-5 and V is TRBV12-3 or TRBV12-4; D gene uncertain. Trimming took off 1 base at V and 5 bases at J, with 9 bases between the two ends. The CDR3 contains 14 residues. CDR3 bases: TGTGCCAGCAGTTTAGGGCAGCTTTATCAGCCCCAGCATTTT. This gives the protein CASSLGQLYQPQHF.

This clonotype was seen only a few times. The V call is TRBV10-3, the J call TRBJ1-6, with 7 positions matching TRBD1. Losses at the gene ends were 10 bases for V and 5 bases for J; bases not matched to a gene: 14. Germline lookup yields CDR1 ENHRY and CDR2 SYGVKD. The CDR3 is 16 residues long. DNA for the CDR3: TGTGCCAGCAGCTCCGGGACAGCAATTAATAATTCACCCCTCCACTTT. It codes for CASSSGTAINNSPLHF.

This clonotype was observed at least ten times. This chain links TRBV7-9 with TRBJ2-5; 7 bases agree with TRBD1. J lost 7 bases, V lost 11 bases, and 10 bases had no gene match. Germline values: CDR1 SEHNR, CDR2 FQNEAQ (reference sequence). This CDR3 is 12 amino acids long. The CDR3 DNA is TGTGCCGGTGGACAGGATGGGGGGACCCAGTACTTC. Translation gives CAGGQDGGTQYF.

This chain uses TRBV11-2 with TRBJ2-7; D perhaps matches TRBD2 (6 bases). The CDR3 consists of 14 residues. In germline, CDR1 is SGHAT, CDR2 FQNNGV. Trimming shortened V by 4 bases and J by 0 bases, and 10 bases separated the two germline ends. In nucleotides, the CDR3 is TGTGCCAGCAGCTGGGGAGGCAGCTCCTACGAGCAGTACTTC. Its translation: CASSWGGSSYEQYF.

The chain joins TRBV6-6 to TRBJ2-7; D unresolved. The V end was cut by 8 bases, the J end by 0 bases, with 11 bases between. The CDR3 loop spans 13 amino acids. CDR1 is MNHNY, CDR2 SVGAGI, per germline (reference sequence). The CDR3 loop reads CASLLTLSYEQYF. CDR3 DNA: TGTGCCAGCCTATTGACCCTCTCCTACGAGCAGTACTTC.

The gene calls are TRBV11-2 and TRBJ1-1; D gene ambiguous. V was cut by 3 bases and J by 10 bases, with 6 bases left in between. Germline V lookup: CDR1 SGHAT, CDR2 FQNNGV. CDR3 length equals 10 residues. The CDR3 loop reads CASSLVGAFF. Written as DNA, the CDR3 is TGTGCCAGCAGCTTGGTAGGAGCTTTCTTT.

This clonotype was seen a handful of times. The rearrangement joins TRBV12-3 or TRBV12-4 to TRBJ2-7; perhaps D is TRBD1 or TRBD2 (5 bases each). The CDR3 loop spans 16 amino acids. V was cut by 4 bases and J by 1 base, with 17 bases left in between. CDR3 DNA sequence: TGTGCCAGCAGTTCAGTTCTCCGGGACCGATCCTACGAGCAGTACTTC. Translated, it gives CASSSVLRDRSYEQYF.

This clonotype was picked up many times. The chain employs TRBV6-5 and TRBJ2-5; D is perhaps TRBD2 (7 bases). Deletions cut 0 bases from V and 5 bases from J, with 10 bases between. Germline assignment: CDR1 MNHEY and CDR2 SVGAGI. The CDR3 is 14 amino acids. CDR3 sequence reads: CASSYSGGQETQYF. The CDR3 DNA follows: TGTGCCAGCAGTTACTCGGGGGGGCAGGAGACCCAGTACTTC.

Details on this clonotype: This may be a read error, as it is one base from a much larger clone. The V gene is TRBV20-1, the J gene TRBJ1-1; D uncertain. CDR3 length: 12 amino acids. The germline gives CDR1 DFQATT, CDR2 SNEGSKA (reference sequence). DNA for the CDR3: TGCAAGGCCCAACAGACGCACACTGAAGCTTTCTTT. This sequence encodes CKAQQTHTEAFF.

This sequence joins TRBV5-1 and TRBJ2-5, with D possibly being TRBD1 (6 bases). The germline V gene has CDR1 SGHRS and CDR2 YFSETQ. Deletions cut 0 bases from V and 1 base from J, with 10 bases between. The CDR3 is 15 residues long. The CDR3 region has the DNA TGCGCCAGCAGCTTGGCAGGGGAAGTCCAAGAGACCCAGTACTTC. This encodes CASSLAGEVQETQYF.

The chain combines TRBV12-3 or TRBV12-4 with TRBJ1-4; TRBD1 might be the D (5 bases). V was cut by 2 bases and J by 7 bases, with 11 bases left in between. This CDR3 is 14 amino acids long. CDR3 coding DNA: TGTGCCAGCAGTTTATCAGGGATCGGTGAAAAACTGTTTTTT. It encodes CASSLSGIGEKLFF.

The gene calls are TRBV20-1 and TRBJ2-7, with 8 bases aligning to TRBD2. Germline loops: CDR1 DFQATT, CDR2 SNEGSKA (reference sequence). CDR3 length: 15 residues. V was clipped by 3 bases and J by 4 bases; unmatched bases: 11. CDR3 residues: CSASAREGPLYEQYF. CDR3 nucleotides: TGCAGTGCTAGCGCTCGGGAGGGCCCTCTTTACGAGCAGTACTTC.

This clonotype occurred a few times. This chain uses TRBV2 with TRBJ2-5, with D possibly being TRBD1 (6 bases). This CDR3 has 12 amino acids. V lost 7 bases and J 4 bases, leaving 10 bases between the germline ends. CDR1 and CDR2 from the germline V gene are SNHLY and FYNNEI. CDR3 in DNA: TGTGCCAGCAAGACAGGAGGAGAGACCCAGTACTTC. It specifies CASKTGGETQYF. The whole variable domain, remainder taken from reference TRBV2 and TRBJ2-5, is EPEVTQTPSHQVTQMGQEVILRCVPISNHLYFYWYRQILGQKVEFLVSFYNNEISEKSEIFDDQFSVERPDGSNFTLKIRSTKLEDSAMYFCASKTGGETQYFGPGTRLLVL.

The chain employs TRBV29-1 and TRBJ1-1, with TRBD1 as a possible D gene (6 bases). CDR1 SQVTM and CDR2 ANQGSEA come from the germline V gene. The CDR3 is 11 residues long. V lost 8 bases to trimming and J lost 5 bases, with 12 bases between them. In DNA, the CDR3 is TGCAGCCTGATGGGACATACTGAAGCTTTCTTT. Its translation: CSLMGHTEAFF.

The V call is TRBV19, the J call TRBJ1-1; the D is unclear. V was cut by 5 bases and J by 0 bases, with 19 bases left in between. This CDR3 is built from 17 residues. Germline V lookup: CDR1 LNHDA, CDR2 SQIVND (reference sequence). The CDR3 reads CASSPGRRTIMNTEAFF. The CDR3 DNA reads as TGTGCCAGTAGTCCCGGAAGGAGAACAATAATGAACACTGAAGCTTTCTTT. The full variable domain, rest sourced from reference TRBV19 and TRBJ1-1, is DGGITQSPKYLFRKEGQNVTLSCEQNLNHDAMYWYRQDPGQGLRLIYYSQIVNDFQKGDIAEGYSVSREKKESFPLTVTSAQKNPTAFYLCASSPGRRTIMNTEAFFGQGTRLTVV.

This clonotype was counted many times. J is TRBJ2-5 and V is TRBV29-1, with a tentative D call TRBD1 (5 bases). Deletions cut 1 base from V and 5 bases from J, with 17 bases between. CDR1 and CDR2 (germline): SQVTM, ANQGSEA. The CDR3 consists of 15 residues. CDR3 sequence: CSVEGQGRLLETQYF. CDR3 in DNA: TGCAGCGTTGAAGGTCAGGGTCGTTTATTGGAGACCCAGTACTTC.

This clonotype was seen ten or more times. V is TRBV7-8 and J is TRBJ2-7, with TRBD1 as a possible D gene (6 bases). This CDR3 has 17 amino acids. Germline V CDR1 and CDR2: SGHVS, FQNEAQ. Trimming shortened V by 1 base and J by 4 bases, and 20 bases separated the two germline ends. The CDR3 is CASSLGRARGGSYEQYF. The CDR3 bases are TGTGCCAGCAGCTTAGGTCGGGCGCGAGGGGGTTCGTACGAGCAGTACTTC.

The V gene is TRBV24-1, the J gene TRBJ1-2, with TRBD1 identical over 11 bases. The CDR3 has 13 residues. The V and J ends lost 3 bases and 11 bases, in that order; junction bases with no gene match: 4. Germline assignment: CDR1 KGHDR and CDR2 SFDVKD. CDR3: CATSDPGTGGYTF. The CDR3, as DNA: TGTGCCACCAGTGATCCCGGGACAGGGGGGTACACCTTC.

This chain joins TRBV12-3 or TRBV12-4 and TRBJ2-5, with D maybe TRBD2 (5 bases). CDR3 size: 15 residues. The V and J ends lost 4 bases and 4 bases respectively, with 16 bases between them. The CDR3 loop reads CASSYSWTAPETQYF. CDR3 DNA sequence: TGTGCCAGCAGTTACTCGTGGACTGCCCCAGAGACCCAGTACTTC.

Notes on this clonotype: This sequence may be a read error, since a much larger clone differs from it by one base. The chain couples TRBV7-2 to TRBJ2-6; maybe TRBD1 (5 bases). Germline values: CDR1 SGHTA, CDR2 FQGNSA. The CDR3 is 17 residues long. Written as DNA, the CDR3 is TGTGCCAGCAGCTTTGGACCGGTTCGCTCTGGGGCCAACGTCCAGACTTTC. Residues: CASSFGPVRSGANVQTF.

At least ten counts were recorded for this clonotype. This rearrangement joins TRBV12-3 or TRBV12-4 to TRBJ1-5, with 8 nucleotides matching TRBD1. The CDR3 extends over 14 amino acids. Trimming cost V 4 bases and J 3 bases; bases outside gene matches: 2. CDR3 nucleotides: TGTGCCAGCAGTTCGGGACAGGTCAATCAGCCCCAGCATTTT. Translated: CASSSGQVNQPQHF.

The genes are TRBV7-9 and TRBJ1-1; the D gene is possibly TRBD1 (6 bases). CDR1 is SEHNR, CDR2 FQNEAQ, per germline (reference sequence). The ends were cut back, 3 bases at V and 0 bases at J, with 11 bases in the middle. The CDR3 length is 15 residues. CDR3 in DNA: TGTGCCAGCAGCTTTCCGACAGGTCTGAACACTGAAGCTTTCTTT. Its translation: CASSFPTGLNTEAFF.

This clonotype was counted only a few times. The J gene is TRBJ1-4, the V gene TRBV20-1; 8 nucleotides match TRBD1. V shed 4 bases, J shed 5 bases, and the junction held 6 bases outside the gene matches. Per germline, CDR1 DFQATT and CDR2 SNEGSKA (reference sequence). The CDR3 is 14 residues long. CDR3 region: CSATQGTGNEKLFF. The CDR3 DNA is TGCAGTGCTACCCAGGGGACAGGAAATGAAAAACTGTTTTTT.

This clonotype was seen at least ten times. The chain combines TRBV5-1 with TRBJ2-2; D remains unclear. CDR3 length: 13 residues. The V gene lost 0 bases and the J gene lost 7 bases, with 7 bases spanning the gap. The germline CDR1 and CDR2 sequences are SGHRS and YFSETQ. CDR3 loop: CASSLAPDGELFF. For the CDR3, the DNA is TGCGCCAGCAGCTTGGCCCCGGACGGGGAGCTGTTTTTT.

The chain has TRBV7-2 and TRBJ2-7; 9 nucleotides agree with TRBD2. The CDR3 loop spans 16 amino acids. Germline-derived CDR1 and CDR2 are SGHTA and FQGNSA. V lost 5 bases, J lost 1 base, and 9 bases stayed unmatched. In DNA, the CDR3 is TGTGCCAGCAGCCAGGAAACTAGCGGGCTTTCCTACGAGCAGTACTTC. Translation gives CASSQETSGLSYEQYF. Full variable domain (outside the CDR3, taken from reference TRBV7-2 and TRBJ2-7): GAGVSQSPSNKVTEKGKDVELRCDPISGHTALYWYRQSLGQGLEFLIYFQGNSAPDKSGLPSDRFSAERTGGSVSTLTIQRTQQEDSAVYLCASSQETSGLSYEQYFGPGTRLTVT.